These 22 T cell receptor beta chains share one sample of origin, sequenced in a study of blood T cell repertoires in COVID-19 (dated by TCRdb to 2020 to 2021). The library was made by the immunoSEQ multiplex PCR assay. Not all clones reach the TCRdb copy of this immuneACCESS table, which keeps in-frame sequences only. Checked studies attribute under half of the gap to unresolved V genes and leave the rest unexplained. This sample holds approximately 140,000 clones; about four fifths were observed only once. The leading ten clones occupy roughly 1.5% of the sample. Sequenced input: peripheral blood. All receptors come from a human donor in a cohort sampled during active COVID-19.

The chain recombines TRBV30 with TRBJ1-4, with D hard to call. Germline loops: CDR1 GTSNPN, CDR2 SVGIG (reference sequence). The CDR3 extends over 12 amino acids. V gave up 0 bases and J gave up 14 bases, with 13 bases separating them. The CDR3 DNA is TGTGCCTGGAGTGTATTCGCACGCAGGCTGTTTTTT. Its protein product is CAWSVFARRLFF.

V gene TRBV7-2 combines with J gene TRBJ2-3; 9 bases match TRBD2. With 4 bases clipped from V and 3 bases from J, the junction kept 11 bases outside the gene matches. Germline values: CDR1 SGHTA, CDR2 FQGNSA. The CDR3 has 17 amino acids. The CDR3 loop reads CASSSTLLAGRTDTQYF. The CDR3 bases are TGTGCCAGCAGCTCCACCCTCCTAGCGGGGAGGACAGATACGCAGTATTTT.

The genes are TRBV7-9 and TRBJ1-4, with D maybe TRBD1 (6 bases). Germline CDR1 reads SEHNR; CDR2 reads FQNEAQ (reference sequence). V was cut by 2 bases and J by 6 bases, with 10 bases left in between. The CDR3 is 14 amino acids. This CDR3 reads CASSLRGGDEKLFF. CDR3 nucleotide sequence: TGTGCCAGCAGCTTAAGAGGGGGAGATGAAAAACTGTTTTTT.

V usage is TRBV21-1 and J usage is TRBJ2-4; the table's D call TRBD1 went unverified against the DNA. TRBV21-1 is annotated as a pseudogene. The CDR3 extends over 18 amino acids. CDR3 sequence: CASRQTGTGFPTKNIQYF. For the CDR3, the DNA is TGTGCCAGCAGGCAGACCGGGACAGGGTTTCCAACCAAAAACATTCAGTACTTC.

V is TRBV27 and J is TRBJ1-2; D possibly corresponds to TRBD1 (5 bases). Germline loops: CDR1 MNHEY, CDR2 SMNVEV (reference sequence). The CDR3 covers 11 residues. CDR3 amino acids: CGVGGDYGYTF. The DNA for the CDR3 is TGTGGAGTGGGAGGGGACTATGGCTACACCTTC.

The chain carries TRBV5-4 and TRBJ2-7; 7 nucleotides match TRBD1. V trimming: 5 bases; J trimming: 5 bases; junction bases outside the gene matches: 16. Germline CDR1 is SGHNT and CDR2 is YYREEE (reference sequence). The CDR3 covers 16 residues. The CDR3 region is CASSKELDRAFDEQYF. The CDR3 bases are TGTGCCAGCAGTAAGGAGCTCGACAGGGCTTTTGACGAGCAGTACTTC.

This clone was counted once. The V call is TRBV10-3, the J call TRBJ2-7, with 7 bases lining up with TRBD1. The length of the CDR3 is 17 residues. The germline CDR1 and CDR2 sequences are ENHRY and SYGVKD. J was trimmed by 2 bases and V by 4 bases; bases with no gene match: 14. CDR3 amino acids: CAISGVNLGDRAYEQYF. CDR3 coding DNA: TGTGCCATCAGTGGCGTGAATTTAGGGGACAGAGCCTACGAGCAGTACTTC.

J is TRBJ1-4 and V is TRBV5-4; TRBD1 might be the D (6 bases). CDR1 and CDR2 (germline): SGHNT, YYREEE (reference sequence). V lost 4 bases and J lost 4, with 11 bases in between. The CDR3 is 14 residues long. The CDR3 nucleotides are TGTGCCAGCAGCGTAGACAGGCATAATGAAAAACTGTTTTTT. This sequence encodes CASSVDRHNEKLFF.

The chain uses TRBV7-2 and TRBJ2-5, with 8 bases identical to TRBD2. The germline V gene has CDR1 SGHTA and CDR2 FQGNSA. With 5 bases clipped from V and 5 bases from J, the junction kept 10 bases outside the gene matches. The CDR3 runs 15 residues. The CDR3 reads CASSPGGREEETQYF. The CDR3 DNA sequence: TGTGCCAGCAGCCCCGGAGGGCGGGAGGAGGAGACCCAGTACTTC.

In its sample, this clone was seen a few times. The chain links TRBV6-1 to TRBJ1-1; the D gene is possibly TRBD1 (5 bases). V was trimmed by 5 bases and J by 1 base, leaving 11 bases between them. The CDR3 loop spans 14 amino acids. CDR1 MNHNS and CDR2 SASEGT come from the germline V gene. The CDR3 nucleotides are TGTGCCAGCAGTTCCCGGGGGGGGAACACTGAAGCTTTCTTT. It is translated as CASSSRGGNTEAFF.

V and J are TRBV7-3 and TRBJ2-1; tentative D call: TRBD2 (5 bases). Germline-derived CDR1 and CDR2 are SGHTA and FQGTGA. The CDR3 covers 15 residues. The V end was cut by 1 base, the J end by 5 bases, with 12 bases between. The CDR3 sequence: CASSLMGVDDNEQFF. In DNA form, the CDR3 reads TGTGCCAGCAGCTTAATGGGAGTCGATGACAATGAGCAGTTCTTC.

This chain links TRBV12-3 or TRBV12-4 with TRBJ1-1; D call uncertain. Trimming took off 6 bases at V and 3 bases at J, with 8 bases between the two ends. This CDR3 has 12 residues. This CDR3 reads CASSGDYTEAFF. In DNA, the CDR3 is TGTGCCAGCAGCGGGGATTACACTGAAGCTTTCTTT.

The gene calls are TRBV28 and TRBJ2-7, with D uncertain. The CDR3 extends over 12 amino acids. Trimming cost V 6 bases and J 2 bases, with 8 bases left between them. Germline V gene sequence: CDR1 MDHEN, CDR2 SYDVKM. This chain's CDR3 is CASSYFPYEQYF. CDR3 DNA sequence: TGTGCCAGCAGCTATTTCCCCTACGAGCAGTACTTC.

Turning to this clone: One end of the junction is discordant with germline, which a read error may explain. This chain links TRBV29-1 with TRBJ1-1, with unresolved D. CDR1 SQVTM and CDR2 ANQGSEA come from the germline V gene. The CDR3 sequence is 12 residues long. The CDR3 protein is CSVQEGSTEAFF. The CDR3 bases are TGCAGCGTTCAAGAGGGCTCCACTGAAGCTTTCTTT.

J is TRBJ1-1 and V is TRBV3-1 (or the pseudogene TRBV3-2); maybe TRBD1 (5 bases). V dropped 1 base and J dropped 5 bases, with 8 bases sitting between them. From germline, CDR1 is LGHDT and CDR2 YNNKEL (reference sequence). The CDR3 covers 13 residues. In DNA form, the CDR3 reads TGTGCCAGCAGCCAAGGCAGGGCAACTGAAGCTTTCTTT. Its protein product is CASSQGRATEAFF.

This clone was seen many times. The chain recombines TRBV18 with TRBJ1-1; D call uncertain. Trimming removed 2 bases from V and 1 base from J, with 8 bases in between. Germline-derived CDR1 and CDR2 are KGHSH and LQKENI. CDR3 length: 14 residues. CDR3 sequence (DNA): TGTGCCAGCTCACCATGGGCAGGGAACACTGAAGCTTTCTTT. As protein: CASSPWAGNTEAFF.

This clone is a singleton in its sample. CDR3 DNA sequence: TGTGCCAGCAGCTTGCAGGGGGCCATGAACACTGAAGCTTTCTTT. This sequence encodes CASSLQGAMNTEAFF. This chain uses TRBV7-3 with TRBJ1-1; 8 bases fit TRBD1. Germline V gives CDR1 SGHTA, CDR2 FQGTGA. CDR3 length: 15 amino acids. V gave up 3 bases and J gave up 0 bases; unmatched junction bases: 3. The full variable domain, rest sourced from reference TRBV7-3 and TRBJ1-1, is GAGVSQTPSNKVTEKGKYVELRCDPISGHTALYWYRQSLGQGPEFLIYFQGTGAADDSGLPNDRFFAVRPEGSVSTLKIQRTERGDSAVYLCASSLQGAMNTEAFFGQGTRLTVV.

This rearrangement joins TRBV25-1 to TRBJ2-6; D may be TRBD2 (6 bases). Germline-derived CDR1 and CDR2 are MGHDK and SYGVNS. There are 17 residues in the CDR3. Trimming stripped 5 bases from V and 0 bases from J, with 14 bases between. CDR3 loop: CASSSRDFGSGANVLTF. CDR3 DNA sequence: TGTGCCAGCAGTAGCCGGGACTTCGGCTCTGGGGCCAACGTCCTGACTTTC.

V usage is TRBV19 and J usage is TRBJ2-7, with D possibly TRBD1 on 6 matching bases. The germline V gene has CDR1 LNHDA and CDR2 SQIVND (reference sequence). The CDR3 length is 13 residues. V was pared by 5 bases and J by 0 bases, with 8 bases between. CDR3 loop: CASSRTDSYEQYF. The CDR3 region has the DNA TGTGCCAGTAGTCGGACAGACTCCTACGAGCAGTACTTC.

The chain carries TRBV5-1 and TRBJ1-6; D remains ambiguous. CDR1 SGHRS and CDR2 YFSETQ come from the germline V gene. The CDR3 is 13 amino acids. The V and J ends lost 5 bases and 10 bases respectively, with 13 bases between them. Here the CDR3 DNA reads TGCGCCAGCAGATTAGACCGGGAGTCACCCCTCCACTTT. Its protein is CASRLDRESPLHF.

V gene TRBV5-1 combines with J gene TRBJ2-6; no firm D call. CDR1 is SGHRS and CDR2 is YFSETQ in the germline V gene. This CDR3 is built from 14 residues. V dropped 2 bases and J dropped 0 bases, with 3 bases sitting between them. The CDR3 DNA sequence: TGCGCCAGCAGCTTTAGCTCTGGGGCCAACGTCCTGACTTTC. It specifies CASSFSSGANVLTF. The whole variable domain, remainder taken from reference TRBV5-1 and TRBJ2-6, is KAGVTQTPRYLIKTRGQQVTLSCSPISGHRSVSWYQQTPGQGLQFLFEYFSETQRNKGNFPGRFSGRQFSNSRSEMNVSTLELGDSALYLCASSFSSGANVLTFGAGSRLTVL.

The rearrangement uses TRBV19 and TRBJ2-1; D remains ambiguous. Germline V gives CDR1 LNHDA, CDR2 SQIVND (reference sequence). The CDR3 loop spans 14 amino acids. Trimming pared 1 base from V and 8 bases from J, leaving 12 bases between. CDR3 protein: CASSIAQNSHEQFF. In nucleotides, the CDR3 is TGTGCCAGTAGTATAGCACAGAATAGTCATGAGCAGTTCTTC.